The clone carrying this TCR beta chain has a handful of counts. The data were obtained in a study of control samples from healthy donors and cancer patients. In germline, CDR1 is SGHAT, CDR2 FQNNGV. The junction had 12 bases not matched to a gene; V was cut back by 1 base and J by 5 bases. The CDR3 contains 18 residues. Sequenced by immunoSEQ multiplex PCR; TCRdb stores in-frame clones only, minus some. Of 100,000 to 150,000 clones listed, roughly 90% are singletons. The clonotype originates from a woman aged 50 to 65 in good health. The chain recombines TRBV11-2 with TRBJ1-2; TRBD1 matches at 11 bases. Material for sequencing was blood. The CDR3 protein is CASSLALGTGGMEYGYTF. In nucleotides, the CDR3 is TGTGCCAGCAGCTTAGCGCTTGGGACAGGGGGTATGGAGTATGGCTACACCTTC.